These T cell receptor beta chains were read from a single sample in a study of CD8+ T cells in alopecia areata. Data came from immunoSEQ multiplex PCR; TCRdb stores just in-frame clones and leaves some out. The table records some 150,000 clones, about 88% of them present only once. Source: CD8+ T cells sorted from blood, taken at week 4, from a patient treated with tofacitinib. Every receptor here comes from a human donor with alopecia areata. Each CDR3 is given with its conserved first and last residue. D genes are given only for firm matches. Not every row has a clone size; where given, it reads once, few, many or a size class.

v_call	j_call	d_call	clone_size	cdr3_aa	cdr3_nt
TRBV27	TRBJ2-2	TRBD1	-	CAVGQGETGELFF	TGTGCCGTTGGACAGGGAGAAACCGGGGAGCTGTTTTTT
TRBV7-9	TRBJ1-1	-	-	CASSRHPGLGDTEAFF	TGTGCCAGCAGCAGGCACCCAGGGTTGGGCGACACTGAAGCTTTCTTT
TRBV29-1	TRBJ2-4	-	-	CSVEDELEQVVVDIQYF	TGCAGCGTTGAAGACGAACTCGAACAGGTCGTGGTAGACATTCAGTACTTC
TRBV9	TRBJ2-5	-	few	CASSVAGEETQYF	TGTGCCAGCAGCGTAGCGGGAGAAGAGACCCAGTACTTC
TRBV27	TRBJ2-2	-	-	CASGTGELFF	TGTGCCAGCGGTACCGGGGAGCTGTTTTTT
TRBV7-2	TRBJ2-7	TRBD2	-	CASTHGGGLTYEQYF	TGTGCCAGCACCCACGGGGGGGGTTTAACCTACGAGCAGTACTTC
TRBV6-1	TRBJ1-1	-	-	CASSQRANTEAFF	TGTGCCAGCAGCCAAAGGGCTAACACTGAAGCTTTCTTT
TRBV9	TRBJ1-1	-	-	CASSDGGDTEAFF	TGTGCCAGCAGCGATGGAGGGGACACTGAAGCTTTCTTT
TRBV5-6	TRBJ2-7	-	-	CASSLGGPGEQYF	TGTGCCAGCAGCTTGGGAGGGCCGGGCGAGCAGTACTTC
TRBV7-9	TRBJ2-7	TRBD1	-	CASSPFRTGNGNEQYF	TGTGCCAGCAGCCCCTTTAGGACAGGAAATGGCAACGAGCAGTACTTC
TRBV5-4	TRBJ2-7	TRBD1	-	CASSSDRGISEQYF	TGTGCCAGCAGCTCCGACAGGGGTATCTCCGAGCAGTACTTC
TRBV27	TRBJ1-1	-	-	CASSYAGANTEAFF	TGTGCCAGCAGTTATGCAGGGGCGAACACTGAAGCTTTCTTT
TRBV2	TRBJ2-7	TRBD1	-	CATTLIDRGDYEQYF	TGTGCCACCACGTTGATAGACAGGGGTGACTACGAGCAGTACTTC
TRBV10-3	TRBJ2-1	-	-	CATKVEGFMTEQFF	TGTGCCACCAAAGTTGAGGGTTTTATGACTGAGCAGTTCTTC
TRBV27	TRBJ2-7	TRBD2	-	CASSPILAGVYEQYF	TGTGCCAGCAGTCCCATACTAGCGGGGGTCTACGAGCAGTACTTC
TRBV29-1	TRBJ2-2	TRBD2	once	CSGTSGDNGELFF	TGCAGCGGTACTAGCGGGGATAACGGGGAGCTGTTTTTT
TRBV13	TRBJ2-5	-	-	CASSSVMSGDGETQYF	TGTGCCAGCAGCTCCGTTATGTCAGGGGACGGAGAGACCCAGTACTTC
TRBV5-4	TRBJ2-3	TRBD2	-	CASSLRGGATDTQYF	TGTGCCAGCAGCTTGCGCGGGGGGGCCACAGATACGCAGTATTTT
TRBV29-1	TRBJ1-2	-	-	CSVETGGKYGYTF	TGCAGCGTTGAGACGGGGGGCAAATATGGCTACACCTTC
TRBV7-9	TRBJ2-7	-	-	CASSREQLEQYF	TGTGCCAGCAGCCGAGAGCAGCTAGAGCAGTACTTC
TRBV5-4	TRBJ2-7	TRBD2	-	CASSSLAGGLNYEQYF	TGTGCCAGCAGCTCGCTAGCGGGGGGCCTAAACTACGAGCAGTACTTC
TRBV7-2	TRBJ2-7	-	-	CASSLDTHEQYF	TGTGCCAGCAGCTTAGATACCCACGAGCAGTACTTC
TRBV5-6	TRBJ1-1	-	-	CASSSGDIGTEAFF	TGTGCCAGCAGTTCAGGGGATATTGGCACTGAAGCTTTCTTT
TRBV27	TRBJ2-7	-	-	CASSSGVYEQYF	TGTGCCAGCAGTTCCGGCGTCTACGAGCAGTACTTC
TRBV29-1	TRBJ2-7	-	-	CSVEELSEQYF	TGCAGCGTTGAAGAGTTAAGCGAGCAGTACTTC
TRBV7-2	TRBJ2-1	-	-	CASSLYYGRPYNEQFF	TGTGCCAGCAGCTTATATTACGGGAGACCCTACAATGAGCAGTTCTTC
TRBV7-6	TRBJ2-3	TRBD2	-	CASSLEAGGRRDTQYF	TGTGCCAGCAGCTTAGAAGCGGGGGGGCGGCGAGATACGCAGTATTTT
TRBV28	TRBJ2-5	-	-	CASTSDGSRETQYF	TGTGCCAGCACCAGCGACGGGTCGCGGGAGACCCAGTACTTC
TRBV27	TRBJ1-5	-	-	CASSLLYQGRRDQPQHF	TGTGCCAGCAGTCTCCTCTACCAGGGCCGGCGCGATCAGCCCCAGCATTTT
TRBV7-2	TRBJ2-3	-	-	CASSPGPGKTDTQYF	TGTGCCAGCAGCCCAGGGCCAGGGAAGACCGATACGCAGTATTTT
TRBV6-5	TRBJ1-1	-	once	CASRWGEEMNTEAFF	TGTGCCAGCCGATGGGGGGAGGAGATGAACACTGAAGCTTTCTTT
TRBV2	TRBJ2-7	TRBD1	-	CASSVDRGSSSYEQYF	TGTGCCAGCAGTGTTGACAGGGGGTCGAGCTCCTACGAGCAGTACTTC
TRBV5-1	TRBJ2-7	TRBD2	-	CASSLAGRGGEQYF	TGCGCCAGCAGCTTGGCCGGGAGGGGCGGCGAGCAGTACTTC
TRBV27	TRBJ2-7	-	-	CASSSTLGTASHEQYF	TGTGCCAGCAGTTCGACCCTTGGGACGGCCAGCCACGAGCAGTACTTC
TRBV7-9	TRBJ1-2	TRBD1	-	CASSFSFADREVEGYTF	TGTGCCAGCAGCTTCTCATTCGCAGACAGGGAAGTAGAGGGCTACACCTTC
TRBV10-3	TRBJ2-1	TRBD2	-	CAISGTGTRGTNEQFF	TGTGCCATCAGTGGGACCGGGACTAGAGGGACCAATGAGCAGTTCTTC
TRBV6-1	TRBJ2-6	-	once	CASTQRDIGANVLTF	TGTGCCAGCACCCAGCGAGATATTGGGGCCAACGTCCTGACTTTC
TRBV29-1	TRBJ2-2	TRBD1	once	CSVEDRAGGAGELFF	TGCAGCGTTGAAGATAGGGCAGGGGGTGCCGGGGAGCTGTTTTTT
TRBV27	TRBJ2-7	TRBD1	once	CASSLSGTAFYEQYF	TGTGCCAGCAGTTTGTCCGGGACAGCATTTTACGAGCAGTACTTC
TRBV4-2	TRBJ2-3	-	-	CASSHPRDQSTDTQYF	TGTGCCAGCAGCCACCCCCGGGATCAGAGCACAGATACGCAGTATTTT
TRBV7-2	TRBJ2-7	TRBD2	-	CASSPLTSGSNYEQYF	TGTGCCAGCAGCCCATTGACTAGCGGGAGTAACTACGAGCAGTACTTC
TRBV4-2	TRBJ2-1	-	-	CASSQDFLLASYNEQFF	TGTGCCAGCAGCCAAGATTTCCTCCTAGCGTCCTACAATGAGCAGTTCTTC
TRBV18	TRBJ2-7	-	-	CASSPLDVEQYF	TGTGCCAGCTCACCACTGGATGTCGAGCAGTACTTC